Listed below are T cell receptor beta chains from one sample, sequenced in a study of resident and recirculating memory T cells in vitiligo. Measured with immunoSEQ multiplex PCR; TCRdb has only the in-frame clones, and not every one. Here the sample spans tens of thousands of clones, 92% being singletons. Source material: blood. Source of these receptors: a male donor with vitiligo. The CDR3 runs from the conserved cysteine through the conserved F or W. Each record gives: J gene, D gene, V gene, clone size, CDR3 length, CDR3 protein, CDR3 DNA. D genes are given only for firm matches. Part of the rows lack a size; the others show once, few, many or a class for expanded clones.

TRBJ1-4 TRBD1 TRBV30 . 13 CAAGWAGGEKLFF TGTGCGGCCGGCTGGGCAGGGGGTGAAAAACTGTTTTTT
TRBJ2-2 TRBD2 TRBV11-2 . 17 CASSLELAGAGTGELFF TGTGCCAGCAGCTTAGAACTAGCGGGAGCGGGCACCGGGGAGCTGTTTTTT
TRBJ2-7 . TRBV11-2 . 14 CASSSVGRPYEQYF TGTGCCAGCAGCTCGGTTGGGAGACCCTACGAGCAGTACTTC
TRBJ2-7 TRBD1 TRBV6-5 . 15 CASSPYTGGTYEQYF TGTGCCAGCAGCCCCTACACAGGGGGAACCTACGAGCAGTACTTC
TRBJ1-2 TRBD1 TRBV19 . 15 CASSIWDRPDYGYTF TGTGCCAGTAGTATTTGGGACAGGCCGGACTATGGCTACACCTTC
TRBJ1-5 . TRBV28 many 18 CASSAPRTAFYGNQPQHF TGTGCCAGCAGTGCACCGAGGACAGCATTCTATGGCAATCAGCCCCAGCATTTT
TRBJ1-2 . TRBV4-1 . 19 CASSQDPPGGEGDNYGYTF TGCGCCAGCAGCCAAGACCCTCCGGGCGGGGAAGGGGATAACTATGGCTACACCTTC
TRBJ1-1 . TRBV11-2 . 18 CASSLLSPRIPRNTEAFF TGTGCCAGCAGCTTACTAAGTCCGCGGATACCACGGAACACTGAAGCTTTCTTT
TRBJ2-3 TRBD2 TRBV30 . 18 CAWTGLTSGSHLGDTQYF TGTGCCTGGACCGGCCTAACTAGCGGGAGTCACTTAGGAGATACGCAGTATTTT
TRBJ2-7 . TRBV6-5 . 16 CASSYSGADSSYEQYF TGTGCCAGCAGTTACTCTGGTGCGGACAGCTCCTACGAGCAGTACTTC
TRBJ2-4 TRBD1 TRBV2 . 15 CASSVRDRGWGIQYF TGTGCCAGCAGTGTACGGGACAGGGGTTGGGGCATTCAGTACTTC
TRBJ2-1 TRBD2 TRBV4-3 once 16 CASSQVREGRWNEQFF TGCGCCAGCAGCCAAGTACGGGAGGGCCGGTGGAATGAGCAGTTCTTC
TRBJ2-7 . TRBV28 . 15 CASSFHTGYSYEQYF TGTGCCAGCAGTTTCCACACAGGGTACTCCTACGAGCAGTACTTC
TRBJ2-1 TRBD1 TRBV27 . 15 CASSLGTGISNEQFF TGTGCCAGCAGTTTAGGGACAGGGATCTCCAATGAGCAGTTCTTC
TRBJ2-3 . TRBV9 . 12 CASRTSSDTQYF TGTGCCAGCCGGACTTCTTCGGATACGCAGTATTTT
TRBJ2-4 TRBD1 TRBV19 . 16 CASSTGQGLAKNIQYF TGTGCCAGTAGTACCGGACAGGGGCTAGCCAAAAACATTCAGTACTTC
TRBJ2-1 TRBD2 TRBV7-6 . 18 CASSPTSGSPSPVNEQFF TGTGCCAGCAGCCCTACTAGCGGGAGCCCCTCCCCGGTCAATGAGCAGTTCTTC
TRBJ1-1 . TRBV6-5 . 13 CASSYDIRTEAFF TGTGCCAGCAGTTATGACATCCGGACTGAAGCTTTCTTT
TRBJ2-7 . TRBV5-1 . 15 CASSFRAGPNYEQYF TGCGCCAGCAGCTTTAGGGCGGGGCCCAACTACGAGCAGTACTTC
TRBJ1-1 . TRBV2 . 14 CASSVRGGNTEAFF TGTGCCAGCAGTGTCAGGGGCGGGAACACTGAAGCTTTCTTT
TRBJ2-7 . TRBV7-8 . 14 CASSKGGGLREQYF TGTGCCAGCAGCAAAGGGGGGGGTTTGAGGGAGCAGTACTTC
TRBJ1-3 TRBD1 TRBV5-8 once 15 CASSPVTGLGNTIYF TGTGCCAGCAGCCCAGTGACAGGGTTAGGAAACACCATATATTTT
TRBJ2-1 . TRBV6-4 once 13 CASSDWRDNEQFF TGTGCCAGCAGTGACTGGCGGGACAATGAGCAGTTCTTC
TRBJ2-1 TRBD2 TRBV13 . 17 CASSWGLAGGPYNEQFF TGTGCCAGCAGCTGGGGACTAGCGGGAGGGCCCTACAATGAGCAGTTCTTC
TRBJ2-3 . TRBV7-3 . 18 CASSLFRSAGSGTDTQYF TGTGCCAGCAGCTTATTTCGGTCGGCGGGATCGGGCACAGATACGCAGTATTTT
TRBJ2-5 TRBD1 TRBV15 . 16 CATSRDRGGVEETQYF TGTGCCACCAGCAGAGATAGAGGGGGCGTAGAGGAGACCCAGTACTTC
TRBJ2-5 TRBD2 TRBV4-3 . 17 CASSQDFSGSPQETQYF TGCGCCAGCAGCCAAGACTTTAGCGGGAGTCCCCAAGAGACCCAGTACTTC
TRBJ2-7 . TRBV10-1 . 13 CASSFGGTYEQYF TGCGCCAGCAGTTTCGGCGGTACATACGAGCAGTACTTC
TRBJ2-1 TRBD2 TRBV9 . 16 CASSTPAGGPYNEQFF TGTGCCAGCAGCACTCCAGCGGGAGGCCCCTACAATGAGCAGTTCTTC
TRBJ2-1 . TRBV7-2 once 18 CASSLLLVGGIVGNEQFF TGTGCCAGCAGCTTATTACTAGTGGGAGGTATTGTGGGCAATGAGCAGTTCTTC
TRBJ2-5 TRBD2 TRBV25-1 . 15 CASSEHGGNAETQYF TGTGCCAGCAGTGAACACGGGGGGAACGCAGAGACCCAGTACTTC
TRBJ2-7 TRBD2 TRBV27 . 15 CASSLSSSGIYEQYF TGTGCCAGCAGTTTATCGAGTAGCGGGATTTACGAGCAGTACTTC
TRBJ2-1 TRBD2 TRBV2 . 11 CASGRGHEQFF TGTGCCAGCGGGAGGGGCCATGAGCAGTTCTTC
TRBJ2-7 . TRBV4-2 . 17 CASSQIFSSGDSYEQYF TGTGCCAGCAGCCAAATATTTTCCTCGGGGGACTCCTACGAGCAGTACTTC
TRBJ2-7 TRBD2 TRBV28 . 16 CASSSPRTSANYEQYF TGTGCCAGCAGTTCCCCCCGTACTAGCGCCAACTACGAGCAGTACTTC
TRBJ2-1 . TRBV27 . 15 CASSLWVRASGEQFF TGTGCCAGCAGTTTATGGGTCAGGGCCTCAGGTGAGCAGTTCTTC
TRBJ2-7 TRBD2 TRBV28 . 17 CASSLFGVAGGPKEQYF TGTGCCAGCAGTTTATTCGGTGTTGCGGGAGGGCCGAAAGAGCAGTACTTC
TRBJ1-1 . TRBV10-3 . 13 CAMGPQGNTEAFF TGTGCCATGGGCCCGCAAGGGAACACTGAAGCTTTCTTT
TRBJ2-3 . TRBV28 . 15 CASSFYAEVTDTQYF TGTGCCAGCAGTTTCTACGCGGAGGTCACAGATACGCAGTATTTT
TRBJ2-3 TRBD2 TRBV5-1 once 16 CASSFGLAGRADTQYF TGCGCCAGCAGCTTTGGACTAGCGGGAAGGGCAGATACGCAGTATTTT
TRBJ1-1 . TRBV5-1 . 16 CASSLGIGGGDTEAFF TGCGCCAGCAGCTTGGGGATCGGGGGTGGGGACACTGAAGCTTTCTTT
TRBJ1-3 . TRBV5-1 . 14 CASSLAQGLDTIYF TGCGCCAGCAGCTTGGCCCAGGGATTGGACACCATATATTTT
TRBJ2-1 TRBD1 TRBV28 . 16 CASSIQRWGQANEQFF TGTGCCAGCAGCATCCAACGTTGGGGACAGGCCAATGAGCAGTTCTTC
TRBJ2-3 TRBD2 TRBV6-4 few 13 CASSSGSTDTQYF TGTGCCAGTTCTAGCGGGAGCACAGATACGCAGTATTTT
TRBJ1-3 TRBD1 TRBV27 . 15 CASSSRGQTGNTIYF TGTGCCAGCAGTTCCCGGGGACAGACAGGAAACACCATATATTTT